The 29 T cell receptor beta chains below were found in one sample sequenced in a study of identical twins. A single record per CDR3 protein comes from TCRdb applying MiXCR to the 5' RACE reads. Among 500,000 to 600,000 distinct CDR3 sequences listed, under 25% were seen once. These data also featured in a second study, about T cells expressing NK-cell markers.

Material for sequencing was CD4+ T cells sorted from blood. All receptors come from a woman in her late teens or twenties in good health.

A few counts support this clonotype. The V call is TRBV2, the J call TRBJ1-1; D might be TRBD1 (5 bases). The CDR3 consists of 12 residues. Germline CDR1 reads SNHLY; CDR2 reads FYNNEI. Trimming pared 11 bases from V and 1 base from J, leaving 11 bases between. The CDR3 region is CAARGENTEAFF. The CDR3 DNA reads TGTGCCGCGAGGGGTGAGAACACTGAAGCTTTCTTT.

This chain uses TRBV7-2 with TRBJ2-2; 10 bases are shared with TRBD1. Germline V gene data show CDR1 as SGHTA and CDR2 as FQGNSA. The CDR3 is made up of 17 amino acids. V was pared by 4 bases and J by 5 bases, with 10 bases of the junction left unmatched. The CDR3 region has the DNA TGTGCCAGCAGCTACGGGACAGGGGCCTCAAAAACCGGGGAGCTGTTTTTT. Amino acid sequence: CASSYGTGASKTGELFF.

This clonotype came up many times. The chain is built from TRBV7-2 and TRBJ2-3; tentative D call: TRBD2 (6 bases). This CDR3 has 13 amino acids. Trimming pared 5 bases from V and 6 bases from J, leaving 12 bases between. CDR1 SGHTA and CDR2 FQGNSA come from the germline V gene. The CDR3 is CASSTYRGDTQYF. Written as DNA, the CDR3 is TGTGCCAGCAGCACATACCGGGGGGATACGCAGTATTTT.

This clonotype has only a few counts. This rearrangement joins TRBV20-1 to TRBJ1-5; D is undetermined. V shed 6 bases and J shed 3 bases, with 12 bases lying between them. The germline V gene has CDR1 DFQATT and CDR2 SNEGSKA (reference sequence). The CDR3 runs 13 residues. The CDR3 DNA reads as TGCAGTGCCCAAGTACGGATCAATCAGCCCCAGCATTTT. It encodes CSAQVRINQPQHF.

This clonotype was observed a few times. This chain uses TRBV27 with TRBJ2-1; D perhaps matches TRBD1 (5 bases). The V and J ends lost 3 bases and 6 bases respectively, with 12 bases between them. CDR1 is MNHEY and CDR2 is SMNVEV in the germline V gene (reference sequence). The CDR3 is 14 amino acids. The CDR3 is CASSFMDTSNEQFF. CDR3 nucleotides: TGTGCCAGCAGTTTCATGGACACCTCCAATGAGCAGTTCTTC.

Remarks on this clonotype: One end of the junction fails to match germline, which may point to a read error. The chain uses TRBV20-1 and TRBJ2-5; TRBD2 is a possible D gene (6 bases). Germline V gene data show CDR1 as DFQATT and CDR2 as SNEGSKA (reference sequence). This CDR3 spans 14 amino acids. The CDR3 coding sequence is TGCAGTGCTAGAGATTGGGACTCCGTAGAGTCCCAGTACTTC. This sequence encodes CSARDWDSVESQYF.

This clonotype has more than one count but fewer than ten. The junction does not match germline at one end; this may be a read error. The V call is TRBV7-2, the J call TRBJ2-5; no clear D gene. The CDR3 loop spans 13 amino acids. Germline V CDR1 and CDR2: SGHTA, FQGNSA. The CDR3 DNA sequence: TGTGCCACCAGCGTCCGGCTGTTAGAGACCCAGTACTTC. It codes for CATSVRLLETQYF.

This clonotype occurred a few times. This rearrangement joins TRBV5-1 to TRBJ1-6, with 9 bases fitting TRBD1. Germline V gene lookup returns CDR1 SGHRS and CDR2 YFSETQ. The CDR3 runs to 15 residues. The V gene end was trimmed by 5 bases and the J gene end by 7 bases; junction bases not matched to a gene: 7. The CDR3 here is CASSFDRGANSPLHF. In DNA, the CDR3 is TGCGCCAGCAGTTTCGACAGGGGGGCCAATTCACCCCTCCACTTT.

This sequence joins TRBV7-8 and TRBJ2-3; possible D gene TRBD2, 5 bases. The CDR3 spans 12 residues. CDR1 and CDR2 from the germline V gene are SGHVS and FQNEAQ. V shed 5 bases and J shed 6 bases, with 9 bases lying between them. CDR3 in amino acids: CASSTREDTQYF. As DNA, the CDR3 is TGTGCCAGCAGCACGAGGGAGGATACGCAGTATTTT.

The chain uses TRBV19 and TRBJ1-1, with a tentative D call TRBD1 (6 bases). In germline, CDR1 is LNHDA, CDR2 SQIVND (reference sequence). The CDR3 runs to 13 residues. V dropped 7 bases and J dropped 3 bases, with 12 bases sitting between them. Here the CDR3 DNA reads TGTGCCAGTATCGACAGGCCTGACACTGAAGCTTTCTTT. It specifies CASIDRPDTEAFF.

CDR3 region: CASSALDRHTEAFF. DNA of the CDR3: TGTGCCAGCAGTGCCCTGGACCGGCACACTGAAGCTTTCTTT. The chain links TRBV6-2 or TRBV6-3 to TRBJ1-1; no clear D gene. CDR1 MNHEY and CDR2 SVGEGT come from the germline V gene. The CDR3 has 14 residues. V dropped 5 bases and J dropped 3 bases, with 13 bases sitting between them.

This clonotype occurred a few times. The chain couples TRBV24-1 to TRBJ2-3, with 11 bases identical to TRBD1. The germline gives CDR1 KGHDR, CDR2 SFDVKD. V dropped 2 bases and J dropped 6; count of bases not matched to a gene: 6. The CDR3 runs 16 residues. CDR3 DNA: TGTGCCACCAGTGATTCCGGGACAGGGGGTATCGATACGCAGTATTTT. Protein product: CATSDSGTGGIDTQYF.

This chain connects TRBV6-1 to TRBJ1-2; D may be TRBD1 (6 bases). The germline V gene has CDR1 MNHNS and CDR2 SASEGT. V lost 5 bases and J lost 4, with 14 bases in between. This CDR3 spans 14 amino acids. This chain's CDR3 is CASSLQGSFYGYTF. The CDR3 DNA reads TGTGCCAGCAGTCTCCAGGGGTCGTTCTATGGCTACACCTTC.

The chain has TRBV12-3 or TRBV12-4 and TRBJ2-1, with 12 bases that match TRBD2. V shed 6 bases and J 10 bases; nucleotides not matched to a gene: 7. CDR3 size: 14 residues. CDR3 in DNA: TGTGCCAGCAGGGAGACTAGCGGGAGAGGGGAGCAGTTCTTC. Translated, it gives CASRETSGRGEQFF.

The chain uses TRBV7-8 and TRBJ2-5; weak D call: TRBD2 (5 bases). V lost 7 bases and J lost 0, with 18 bases in between. This CDR3 region has 16 residues. Per germline, CDR1 SGHVS and CDR2 FQNEAQ. CDR3 sequence: CASIHKGLANQETQYF. CDR3 bases: TGTGCCAGCATCCATAAAGGGTTAGCGAACCAAGAGACCCAGTACTTC.

The chain combines TRBV18 with TRBJ2-3; D is unclear. CDR1 and CDR2 (germline): KGHSH, LQKENI. CDR3 length: 12 residues. Trimming shortened V by 1 base and J by 9 bases, and 8 bases separated the two germline ends. CDR3 protein: CASSPQSYTQYF. DNA of the CDR3: TGTGCCAGCTCACCACAAAGCTACACGCAGTATTTT.

This clonotype was seen only a few times. The chain links TRBV5-1 to TRBJ2-1, with TRBD2 matching over 10 bases. The junction had 9 bases not matched to a gene; V was cut back by 5 bases and J by 10 bases. This CDR3 contains 14 residues. CDR1 and CDR2 (germline): SGHRS, YFSETQ. The CDR3 region is CASRRLAGDVEQFF. CDR3 nucleotides: TGCGCCAGCAGAAGGCTAGCGGGGGATGTGGAGCAGTTCTTC.

In its sample, this clonotype was seen many times. This chain joins TRBV7-2 and TRBJ2-1; TRBD2 agrees at 7 bases. This CDR3 spans 16 amino acids. J gave up 4 bases and V 2 bases, and 8 bases lay outside the gene matches. The germline V gene has CDR1 SGHTA and CDR2 FQGNSA. CDR3 nucleotide sequence: TGTGCCAGCAGCTTATCCCCGGGACTACCATACAATGAGCAGTTCTTC. This codes for CASSLSPGLPYNEQFF.

The genes are TRBV2 and TRBJ2-3, with 9 positions matching TRBD1. Per the germline V gene, CDR1 is SNHLY and CDR2 is FYNNEI. This CDR3 contains 18 residues. After removal of 5 bases from V and 2 bases from J, the junction contained 14 bases not matched to a gene. This CDR3 reads CASSHFPNRGLSTDTQYF. The DNA of the CDR3 is TGTGCCAGCAGTCACTTCCCGAACAGGGGGCTATCCACAGATACGCAGTATTTT.

This clonotype was counted between two and nine times. The genes are TRBV12-3 or TRBV12-4 and TRBJ1-6, with D maybe TRBD1 (6 bases). V was trimmed by 6 bases and J by 7 bases, leaving 16 bases between them. The CDR3 totals 15 residues. The CDR3 sequence: CASRGGTGQNSPLHF. The CDR3 DNA reads as TGTGCCAGCAGGGGTGGGACGGGACAAAATTCACCCCTCCACTTT.

The sample holds many counts of this clonotype. The chain uses TRBV12-3 or TRBV12-4 and TRBJ2-5, with 10 nucleotides matching TRBD2. CDR3 length equals 15 residues. Trimming removed 5 bases from V and 2 bases from J; junction bases left unmatched: 5. The CDR3 here is CASSRASGRQETQYF. CDR3 coding DNA: TGTGCCAGCAGTAGGGCTAGCGGGAGACAAGAGACCCAGTACTTC.

This clonotype was seen a few times. This chain connects TRBV5-1 to TRBJ2-5, with TRBD2 as a possible D gene (5 bases). The ends were cut back, 0 bases at V and 5 bases at J, with 8 bases in the middle. CDR3 length: 13 residues. CDR1 is SGHRS and CDR2 is YFSETQ in the germline V gene. The CDR3 DNA sequence: TGCGCCAGCAGCTTGGCTAGCCGGGAGACCCAGTACTTC. This encodes CASSLASRETQYF.

V and J are TRBV12-3 or TRBV12-4 and TRBJ1-2; 7 nucleotides align to TRBD1. The CDR3 sequence is 17 residues long. Trimming at V came to 6 bases and at J to 6 bases, leaving 19 bases not matched to a gene. The DNA for the CDR3 is TGTGCCAGCAGCTTCCTGACAGGGATGGTCTTTAGGAATGGCTACACCTTC. It translates to CASSFLTGMVFRNGYTF.

This chain uses TRBV5-6 with TRBJ2-3; perhaps D is TRBD1 or TRBD2 (5 bases each). This CDR3 comprises 14 residues. The germline CDR1 and CDR2 sequences are SGHDT and YYEEEE. V was clipped by 1 base and J by 2 bases, with 8 bases between them. The CDR3 nucleotides are TGTGCCAGCAGCTTGAGGGGACCCACAGATACGCAGTATTTT. Its protein is CASSLRGPTDTQYF.

The sample holds one count of this clonotype. The chain carries TRBV5-1 and TRBJ2-5; D is ambiguous. The CDR3 is 13 amino acids. Germline values: CDR1 SGHRS, CDR2 YFSETQ. V was pared by 0 bases and J by 5 bases, with 8 bases between. CDR3 coding DNA: TGCGCCAGCAGCTTGGACCGGACGGAGACCCAGTACTTC. It codes for CASSLDRTETQYF.

V is TRBV3-1 and J is TRBJ2-6; a weak D match, TRBD2 (6 bases). The CDR3 contains 15 residues. CDR1 and CDR2 from the germline V gene are LGHDT and YNNKEL (reference sequence). Trimming pared 5 bases from V and 4 bases from J, leaving 12 bases between. CDR3 sequence (DNA): TGTGCCAGCAGCGCCAGCGGGTTCGGGGCCAACGTCCTGACTTTC. Its protein product is CASSASGFGANVLTF.

The sample holds one count of this clonotype. The V call is TRBV5-4, the J call TRBJ2-3, with TRBD1 identical over 7 bases. This CDR3 comprises 14 residues. Germline V gene lookup returns CDR1 SGHNT and CDR2 YYREEE (reference sequence). V was clipped by 4 bases and J by 6 bases; unmatched bases: 8. CDR3 sequence (DNA): TGTGCCAGCAGCGTCGGGACAGTAGCCGATACGCAGTATTTT. This codes for CASSVGTVADTQYF.

V gene TRBV5-1 combines with J gene TRBJ2-7; D is perhaps TRBD2 (5 bases). Trimming removed 4 bases from V and 6 bases from J, with 17 bases in between. The CDR3 is made up of 14 amino acids. CDR1 is SGHRS, CDR2 YFSETQ, per germline. In DNA form, the CDR3 reads TGCGCCAGCAGCCTGCCCGGACTGGGTGGCGAGCAGTACTTC. This sequence encodes CASSLPGLGGEQYF.

In its sample, this clonotype was seen a few times. The V gene is TRBV10-3, the J gene TRBJ1-2; the D gene is possibly TRBD1 (5 bases). V gave up 3 bases and J gave up 0 bases, with 8 bases separating them. CDR1 is ENHRY, CDR2 SYGVKD, per germline. CDR3 length: 14 residues. For the CDR3, the DNA is TGTGCCATCAGTGAACAGGCGACTAACTATGGCTACACCTTC. Residues: CAISEQATNYGYTF.